This entry lists 4 T cell receptor beta chains sequenced from one sample in a study of blood T cell repertoires in COVID-19. Sequencing used immunoSEQ multiplex PCR; TCRdb keeps in-frame clones, though not all of them. The data hold 30,000 to 40,000 clones, with 60% to 80% observed a single time. Sequenced material: peripheral blood. The source is a human donor in a cohort sampled during active COVID-19.

CDR3 region: CASSSPRGETDTQYF. In DNA form, the CDR3 reads TGTGCCAGCAGTTCCCCCAGGGGGGAGACAGATACGCAGTATTTT. The genes are TRBV27 and TRBJ2-3; tentatively, D is TRBD1 (7 bases). In germline, CDR1 is MNHEY, CDR2 SMNVEV (reference sequence). The V end was cut by 4 bases, the J end by 3 bases, with 14 bases between. This CDR3 is built from 15 residues.

The chain links TRBV7-8 to TRBJ1-6; D is possibly TRBD1 (5 bases). The germline V gene encodes CDR1 SGHVS and CDR2 FQNEAQ. V lost 5 bases to trimming and J lost 7 bases, with 15 bases between them. The CDR3 consists of 15 residues. The CDR3 sequence is CASSGGGTGNSPLHF. CDR3 in DNA: TGTGCCAGCAGCGGGGGGGGGACTGGGAATTCACCCCTCCACTTT. The full variable domain, its missing parts supplied by reference TRBV7-8 and TRBJ1-6, is GAGVSQSPRYKVAKRGQDVALRCDPISGHVSLFWYQQALGQGPEFLTYFQNEAQLDKSGLPSDRFFAERPEGSVSTLKIQRTQQEDSAVYLCASSGGGTGNSPLHFGNGTRLTVT.

The rearrangement links TRBV9 to TRBJ2-1; TRBD2 aligns across 7 bases. Germline values: CDR1 SGDLS, CDR2 YYNGEE. V was pared by 0 bases and J by 5 bases, with 8 bases of the junction left unmatched. The CDR3 is 16 residues long. The CDR3 region has the DNA TGTGCCAGCAGCGTAGTTCCTAGCGGAACACACAATGAGCAGTTCTTC. Protein sequence: CASSVVPSGTHNEQFF.

The chain has TRBV6-5 and TRBJ2-5; D is ambiguous. Germline V CDR1 and CDR2: MNHEY, SVGAGI. V was shortened by 0 bases and J by 1 base, with 6 bases between the two germline ends. The CDR3 loop spans 14 amino acids. CDR3 in amino acids: CASSYSRLQETQYF. The CDR3 DNA follows: TGTGCCAGCAGTTACTCGAGGCTCCAAGAGACCCAGTACTTC.